These T cell receptor beta chains were read from a single sample in a study of blood T cells in healthy people across ages. Each CDR3 protein gets one entry after TCRdb re-called the 5' RACE reads with MiXCR. Of about 680,000 distinct CDR3 sequences listed, around 45% were seen once; the top ten hold approximately 32%. Sequenced material: blood. The receptors shown here come from a woman in her sixties or seventies in good health. CDR3s include the opening cysteine and the closing phenylalanine or tryptophan. A D gene is named only where the DNA matches it firmly. Rows give clone size only sometimes, using once, few, many, or a class for an expanded clone.

clone_size | cdr3_length | j_call | d_call | v_call | cdr3_aa | cdr3_nt
few | 14 | TRBJ2-1 | . | TRBV2 | CASSEGPDLGEQFF | TGTGCCAGCAGTGAAGGCCCGGACCTTGGTGAGCAGTTCTTC
. | 13 | TRBJ2-1 | . | TRBV24-1 | CATSGLSRGQQFF | TGTGCCACCAGTGGACTCAGTCGGGGTCAGCAGTTCTTC
few | 18 | TRBJ1-1 | TRBD1 | TRBV4-1 | CASSQEWEPGTGNTEAFF | TGCGCCAGCAGCCAAGAATGGGAACCCGGGACAGGGAACACTGAAGCTTTCTTT
. | 12 | TRBJ2-2 | . | TRBV12-3/TRBV12-4 | CASNSEAGELFF | TGTGCCAGTAATAGCGAGGCCGGGGAGCTGTTTTTT
. | 17 | TRBJ1-5 | TRBD1 | TRBV30 | CAWSGGQGQRFNQPQHF | TGTGCCTGGAGTGGGGGACAGGGGCAAAGATTCAATCAGCCCCAGCATTTT
few | 17 | TRBJ2-1 | TRBD2 | TRBV7-2 | CASSLPPGTSYTNEQFF | TGTGCCAGCAGCCTCCCACCTGGGACTAGTTACACCAATGAGCAGTTCTTC
. | 15 | TRBJ2-7 | TRBD2 | TRBV6-5 | CASSYSQREGFEQYF | TGTGCCAGCAGTTACTCCCAGCGGGAGGGCTTCGAGCAGTACTTC
. | 10 | TRBJ1-2 | . | TRBV29-1 | CSVASDGYTF | TGCAGCGTCGCAAGTGATGGCTACACCTTC
few | 13 | TRBJ2-5 | TRBD2 | TRBV9 | CASSVGLAEEQYF | TGTGCCAGCAGCGTAGGACTAGCGGAAGAGCAGTACTTC
. | 14 | TRBJ1-4 | . | TRBV27 | CASSPRGAGEKLFF | TGTGCCAGCAGCCCGCGGGGGGCCGGGGAAAAACTGTTTTTT
. | 18 | TRBJ2-3 | . | TRBV4-3 | CASSQGDWATYSTDTQYF | TGCGCCAGCAGCCAAGGCGATTGGGCGACCTATAGCACAGATACGCAGTATTTT
. | 13 | TRBJ2-1 | . | TRBV6-4 | CASSDRLGGEQFF | TGCGCCAGCAGTGACCGACTGGGGGGTGAGCAGTTCTTC
. | 15 | TRBJ2-1 | . | TRBV7-2 | CASSLSLDPYNEQFF | TGTGCCAGCAGCTTATCCCTAGACCCCTACAATGAGCAGTTCTTC
. | 15 | TRBJ2-3 | TRBD1 | TRBV5-5 | CASSLEGASTDTQYF | TGTGCCAGCAGCTTGGAGGGGGCTAGCACAGATACGCAGTATTTT
few | 13 | TRBJ1-5 | TRBD1 | TRBV10-3 | CAISDRENQPQHF | TGTGCCATCAGCGACAGGGAAAATCAGCCCCAGCATTTT
. | 15 | TRBJ2-4 | TRBD1 | TRBV11-3 | CASSLGPTGGNIQYF | TGTGCCAGCAGCTTAGGTCCCACAGGGGGAAACATTCAGTACTTC
. | 14 | TRBJ1-5 | . | TRBV20-1 | CSARDERRTRPQHF | TGCAGTGCTAGAGACGAGCGGAGGACAAGGCCCCAGCATTTT
once | 11 | TRBJ2-5 | . | TRBV20-1 | CSALDQETQYF | TGCAGTGCCCTAGATCAAGAGACCCAGTACTTC
. | 13 | TRBJ2-7 | TRBD1 | TRBV29-1 | CSVGTGSDCEQYF | TGCAGCGTAGGGACAGGGTCAGACTGCGAGCAGTACTTC
few | 16 | TRBJ2-1 | TRBD2 | TRBV5-1 | CASSTTSGSPYNEQFF | TGCGCCAGCAGCACTACTAGCGGGAGTCCCTACAATGAGCAGTTCTTC
. | 16 | TRBJ2-1 | TRBD2 | TRBV6-5 | CASSRTSGNGRNEQFF | TGTGCCAGCAGTCGGACTAGCGGGAATGGGAGGAATGAGCAGTTCTTC
. | 15 | TRBJ2-3 | TRBD2 | TRBV11-2 | CASSLVVGGIDTQYF | TGTGCCAGCAGCTTAGTGGTGGGAGGGATTGATACGCAGTATTTT
. | 14 | TRBJ2-1 | TRBD1 | TRBV6-1 | CASSVSGTGVEQFF | TGTGCCAGCAGTGTATCCGGGACAGGGGTTGAGCAGTTCTTC
once | 14 | TRBJ2-3 | TRBD1 | TRBV18 | CASSPPGQVLPQYF | TGTGCCAGCTCACCACCGGGACAGGTGTTACCGCAGTATTTT
few | 13 | TRBJ1-1 | . | TRBV7-6 | CASKAGPNTEAFF | TGTGCCAGCAAGGCCGGACCTAACACTGAAGCTTTCTTT
. | 14 | TRBJ2-5 | . | TRBV28 | CASSLGTQYGTQYF | TGTGCCAGCAGTTTAGGCACTCAATACGGGACCCAGTACTTC
. | 20 | TRBJ2-3 | TRBD2 | TRBV20-1 | CSAWEGRGSGRVVQEDTQYF | TGCAGTGCTTGGGAGGGTAGGGGTAGCGGGCGAGTTGTTCAAGAGGATACGCAGTATTTT
. | 17 | TRBJ2-7 | TRBD2 | TRBV6-1 | CASSEATLAGSSYEQYF | TGTGCCAGCAGTGAAGCCACCTTAGCGGGAAGCTCCTACGAGCAGTACTTC
. | 14 | TRBJ1-2 | TRBD1 | TRBV12-3/TRBV12-4 | CASSFGDRGYGYTF | TGTGCCAGCAGTTTCGGGGACAGGGGCTATGGCTACACCTTC
. | 14 | TRBJ1-4 | TRBD1 | TRBV9 | CASSAGTGNEKLFF | TGTGCCAGCAGCGCCGGGACAGGGAATGAAAAACTGTTTTTT
few | 16 | TRBJ2-6 | . | TRBV27 | CASSFNSGTGANVLTF | TGTGCCAGCAGTTTCAATTCAGGAACAGGGGCCAACGTCCTGACTTTC
. | 14 | TRBJ2-5 | . | TRBV27 | CASSSLAVQETQYF | TGTGCCAGCAGTTCATTAGCGGTCCAAGAGACCCAGTACTTC
. | 13 | TRBJ1-1 | . | TRBV5-1 | CASSLDRDTEAFF | TGCGCCAGCAGCTTGGACCGAGACACTGAAGCTTTCTTT
few | 16 | TRBJ1-2 | . | TRBV5-1 | CASSLEQGRSLDGYTF | TGCGCCAGCAGCTTGGAGCAGGGTCGTAGTTTGGATGGCTACACCTTC
. | 15 | TRBJ1-1 | . | TRBV9 | CASSVDGFAGTEAFF | TGTGCCAGCAGCGTAGATGGGTTTGCCGGCACTGAAGCTTTCTTT
. | 17 | TRBJ2-3 | . | TRBV5-1 | CASSLRGRQDLADTQYF | TGCGCCAGCAGCTTGAGGGGTCGGCAGGATCTCGCAGATACGCAGTATTTT
. | 16 | TRBJ1-1 | . | TRBV6-2/TRBV6-3 | CASSLGRGGWTTEAFF | TGTGCCAGCAGTTTGGGCAGGGGCGGTTGGACCACTGAAGCTTTCTTT
. | 16 | TRBJ2-5 | TRBD2 | TRBV18 | CASSPPTSGQRGTQYF | TGTGCCAGCTCACCACCGACTAGCGGGCAGAGGGGGACCCAGTACTTC
. | 15 | TRBJ2-7 | . | TRBV12-3/TRBV12-4 | CASSLKGPGAYEQYF | TGTGCCAGCAGTTTAAAGGGGCCGGGAGCCTACGAGCAGTACTTC
few | 16 | TRBJ2-3 | . | TRBV5-1 | CASTRGKQTSTDTQYF | TGCGCCAGCACCCGCGGCAAGCAGACGTCTACGGATACGCAGTATTTT
. | 11 | TRBJ2-7 | . | TRBV28 | CASSSKDEQYF | TGTGCCAGCAGTTCCAAAGACGAGCAGTACTTC
few | 14 | TRBJ2-5 | . | TRBV20-1 | CSARDQEGTRTQYF | TGCAGTGCTAGAGATCAGGAGGGGACGCGGACCCAGTACTTC
. | 13 | TRBJ1-2 | . | TRBV28 | CASRPGVTGGYTF | TGTGCCTCCCGACCCGGGGTCACGGGTGGCTACACCTTC
. | 14 | TRBJ1-2 | . | TRBV20-1 | CSAARDTGAYGYTF | TGCAGTGCCGCCAGGGACACCGGGGCCTATGGCTACACCTTC
. | 14 | TRBJ1-5 | . | TRBV20-1 | CSARDYRSNQPQHF | TGCAGTGCTAGAGATTACCGGAGCAATCAGCCCCAGCATTTT
few | 17 | TRBJ2-5 | . | TRBV28 | CASSSRDLLRSEETQYF | TGTGCCAGCAGTTCCCGGGACTTACTACGGTCTGAAGAGACCCAGTACTTC